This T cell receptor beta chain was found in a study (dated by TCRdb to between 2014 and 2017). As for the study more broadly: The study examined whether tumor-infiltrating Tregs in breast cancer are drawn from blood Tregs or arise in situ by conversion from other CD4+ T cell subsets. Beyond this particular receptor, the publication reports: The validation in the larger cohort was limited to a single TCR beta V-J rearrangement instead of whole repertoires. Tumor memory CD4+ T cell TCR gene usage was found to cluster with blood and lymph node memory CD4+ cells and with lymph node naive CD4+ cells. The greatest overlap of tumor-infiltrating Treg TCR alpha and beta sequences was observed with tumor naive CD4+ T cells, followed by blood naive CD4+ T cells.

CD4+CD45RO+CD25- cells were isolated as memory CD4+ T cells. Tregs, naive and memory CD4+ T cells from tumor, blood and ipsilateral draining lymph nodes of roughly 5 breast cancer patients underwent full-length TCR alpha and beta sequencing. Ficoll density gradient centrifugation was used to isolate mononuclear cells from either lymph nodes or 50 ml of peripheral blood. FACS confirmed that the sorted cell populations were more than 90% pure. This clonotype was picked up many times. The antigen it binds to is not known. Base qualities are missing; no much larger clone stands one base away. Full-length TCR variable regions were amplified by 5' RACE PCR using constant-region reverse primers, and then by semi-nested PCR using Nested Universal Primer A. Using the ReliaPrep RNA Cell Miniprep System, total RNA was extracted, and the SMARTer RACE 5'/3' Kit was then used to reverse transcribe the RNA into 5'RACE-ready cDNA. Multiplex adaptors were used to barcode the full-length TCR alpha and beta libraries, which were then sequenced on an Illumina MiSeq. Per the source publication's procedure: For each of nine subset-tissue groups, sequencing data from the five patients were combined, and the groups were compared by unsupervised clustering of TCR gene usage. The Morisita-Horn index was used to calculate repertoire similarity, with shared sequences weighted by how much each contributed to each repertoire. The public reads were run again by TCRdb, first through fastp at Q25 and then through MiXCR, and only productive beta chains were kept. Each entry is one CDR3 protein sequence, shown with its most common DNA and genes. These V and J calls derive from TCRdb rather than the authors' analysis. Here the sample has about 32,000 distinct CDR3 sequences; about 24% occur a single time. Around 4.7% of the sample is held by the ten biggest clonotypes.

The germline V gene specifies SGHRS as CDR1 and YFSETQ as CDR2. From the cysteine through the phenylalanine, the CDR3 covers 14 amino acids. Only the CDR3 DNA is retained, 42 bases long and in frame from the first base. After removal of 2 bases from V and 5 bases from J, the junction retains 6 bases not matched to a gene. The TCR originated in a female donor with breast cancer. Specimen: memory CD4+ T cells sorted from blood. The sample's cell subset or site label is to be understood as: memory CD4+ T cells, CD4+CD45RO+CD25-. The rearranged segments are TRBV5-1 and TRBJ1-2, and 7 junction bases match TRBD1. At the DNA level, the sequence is TGCGCCAGCAGCTTAGGGGACAGAGAATATGGCTACACCTTC. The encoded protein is CASSLGDREYGYTF. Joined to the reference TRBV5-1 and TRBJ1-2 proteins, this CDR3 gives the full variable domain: KAGVTQTPRYLIKTRGQQVTLSCSPISGHRSVSWYQQTPGQGLQFLFEYFSETQRNKGNFPGRFSGRQFSNSRSEMNVSTLELGDSALYLCASSLGDREYGYTFGSGTRLTVV.